One sample yielded the 20 T cell receptor beta chains listed below, sequenced in a study of vaccination and CD4 T cells after COVID-19 (dated by TCRdb to 2022 to 2024). Library preparation was by PCR. TCRdb records Illumina iSeq 100 as the sequencer. At the Johns Hopkins FTIC core, DNA from the cultured CD4+ T cells underwent TCR sequencing with the Oncomine TCR Beta short-read assay. TCRdb reworked the public reads: Q25 trimming with fastp, MiXCR clone assembly, productive beta chains retained. Every distinct CDR3 protein forms one entry, paired with its most common genes and DNA. The sample includes more than 2,500 distinct CDR3 sequences, with about 31% observed a single time. Approximately 65% of the sample rests with the top ten. This specimen's treatment or condition label, interpreted: approximately nine-day PBMC culture with coronavirus spike peptide pools or control peptides (ViraFEST assay). CD4+ T cells from unexposed donors were collected before the COVID-19 pandemic (2011-2018).

These receptors have no identified antigens. Specimen: CD4+ T cells from blood, cultured in vitro. These receptors all stem from a human donor in good health.

The gene calls are TRBV20-1 and TRBJ1-2; tentatively, D is TRBD1 (5 bases). CDR1 is DFQATT, CDR2 SNEGSKA, per germline (reference sequence). Trimming cost V 1 base and J 1 base, with 13 bases left between them. This CDR3 is built from 15 residues. The chain's CDR3 is CSARGGRGYNYGYTF. In DNA, the CDR3 is TGCAGTGCTAGAGGTGGGAGGGGCTATAACTATGGCTACACCTTC.

The table lists this clonotype with a few counts. J is TRBJ1-2 and V is TRBV4-1; D not certain. Germline CDR1 and CDR2: MGHRA and YSYEKL. The CDR3 extends over 14 amino acids. V lost 1 base to trimming and J lost 6 bases, with 12 bases between them. The CDR3: CASSQGHSSDGYTF. CDR3 in DNA: TGCGCCAGCAGCCAAGGTCATAGCTCCGATGGCTACACCTTC.

This chain links TRBV2 with TRBJ2-1, with 16 bases identical to TRBD2. This CDR3 is 15 amino acids long. Germline V gene sequence: CDR1 SNHLY, CDR2 FYNNEI. With V trimmed by 6 bases and J by 10 bases, 6 bases remained unmatched. The CDR3 bases are TGTGCCAGCAGCTCGGGACTAGCGGGAGGGCTGGAGCAGTTCTTC. This codes for CASSSGLAGGLEQFF.

The chain employs TRBV6-4 and TRBJ2-1; D remains ambiguous. The germline gives CDR1 MRHNA, CDR2 SNTAGT. The V end lost 0 bases, the J end lost 12 bases, and 12 bases lay between the germline ends. The CDR3 has 13 residues. The CDR3 DNA follows: TGTGCCAGCAGTGACTCGATGGCGAGGAGGCAGTTCTTC. It yields the protein CASSDSMARRQFF.

The J gene is TRBJ2-1, the V gene TRBV30, with 11 positions matching TRBD2. V lost 5 bases and J lost 5; bases outside the gene matches: 11. Germline V gene sequence: CDR1 GTSNPN, CDR2 SVGIG (reference sequence). This CDR3 has 16 amino acids. CDR3 region: CAWGGVAGGQDNEQFF. As DNA, the CDR3 is TGTGCCTGGGGCGGAGTAGCGGGGGGGCAAGACAATGAGCAGTTCTTC.

This sequence joins TRBV18 and TRBJ2-7; D possibly corresponds to TRBD2 (5 bases). Germline CDR1 is KGHSH and CDR2 is LQKENI. The CDR3 is 12 amino acids. V was clipped by 4 bases and J by 4 bases, with 8 bases between them. The CDR3 DNA sequence: TGTGCCAGCTCACAAACTAGTTACGAGCAGTACTTC. Protein sequence: CASSQTSYEQYF.

The V gene is TRBV7-2, the J gene TRBJ2-7; TRBD2 matches at 7 bases. Germline CDR1 reads SGHTA; CDR2 reads FQGNSA. The CDR3 runs to 14 residues. V shed 3 bases and J 6 bases; nucleotides not matched to a gene: 8. The CDR3 coding sequence is TGTGCCAGCAGCTTGGAGCGGGGCCTCATCGAGCAGTACTTC. This gives the protein CASSLERGLIEQYF.

The CDR3 is CASSRVLGQGAYGYTF. The CDR3 DNA sequence: TGTGCCAGCAGCAGGGTTCTCGGACAGGGGGCCTATGGCTACACCTTC. The chain recombines TRBV5-4 with TRBJ1-2; 11 nucleotides agree with TRBD1. Looked up from germline, CDR1 is SGHNT and CDR2 is YYREEE (reference sequence). The CDR3 length is 16 residues. J was trimmed by 4 bases and V by 4 bases; bases with no gene match: 9.

There are a few counts of this clonotype. The chain links TRBV9 to TRBJ2-5; 10 bases match TRBD2. Trimming cost V 3 bases and J 10 bases; bases outside gene matches: 9. The CDR3 is 14 amino acids. The germline CDR1 and CDR2 sequences are SGDLS and YYNGEE. CDR3 loop: CASSAEPGLAIQYF. CDR3 coding DNA: TGTGCCAGCAGCGCCGAACCGGGACTAGCGATCCAGTACTTC.

The chain couples TRBV18 to TRBJ1-2; 7 positions agree with TRBD1. Germline CDR1 reads KGHSH; CDR2 reads LQKENI. The length of the CDR3 is 15 residues. V trimming: 2 bases; J trimming: 6 bases; junction bases outside the gene matches: 9. The CDR3 DNA follows: TGTGCCAGCTCACCATTGGGACAGTCAACGGATGGCTACACCTTC. Its translation: CASSPLGQSTDGYTF.

This clonotype was recorded a few times. The chain has TRBV12-3 or TRBV12-4 and TRBJ1-5, with D unresolved. CDR3 length: 12 residues. Deletions cut 5 bases from V and 4 bases from J, with 6 bases between. The CDR3 DNA sequence: TGTGCCAGCAGTCCCTTTAATCAGCCCCAGCATTTT. It specifies CASSPFNQPQHF.

V gene TRBV2 combines with J gene TRBJ2-7; D is possibly TRBD1 (6 bases). The CDR3 totals 12 residues. Germline assignment: CDR1 SNHLY and CDR2 FYNNEI. The germline V and J ends were trimmed by 5 bases and 4 bases, with 9 bases remaining between them. The CDR3 spells CASSQQGYEQYF. As DNA, the CDR3 is TGTGCCAGCAGTCAACAGGGTTACGAGCAGTACTTC.

The V and J genes are TRBV29-1 and TRBJ1-1, with D maybe TRBD1 (6 bases). CDR3 size: 16 residues. V lost 6 bases and J lost 10, with 30 bases in between. The germline V gene encodes CDR1 SQVTM and CDR2 ANQGSEA. The CDR3 region is CSVKPGAGARKVGAFF. The DNA for the CDR3 is TGCAGCGTCAAACCGGGGGCCGGGGCACGGAAGGTGGGAGCTTTCTTT.

The chain has TRBV6-1 and TRBJ1-2; 9 bases map to TRBD1. Germline V gene lookup returns CDR1 MNHNS and CDR2 SASEGT. Trimming at V came to 4 bases and at J to 2 bases, leaving 14 bases not matched to a gene. The CDR3 contains 18 residues. CDR3 protein: CASSGGGTGPFLNYGYTF. CDR3 in DNA: TGTGCCAGCAGTGGAGGGGGGACAGGGCCTTTTTTGAACTATGGCTACACCTTC.

This sequence joins TRBV20-1 and TRBJ2-7; D gene uncertain. CDR1 DFQATT and CDR2 SNEGSKA come from the germline V gene (reference sequence). V was clipped by 3 bases and J by 2 bases, with 8 bases between them. This CDR3 contains 12 residues. CDR3 loop: CSASATAYEQYF. As DNA, the CDR3 is TGCAGTGCTAGCGCTACAGCCTACGAGCAGTACTTC.

On this clonotype: A junction end diverges from the germline sequence, so it may reflect a read error. The chain combines TRBV20-1 with TRBJ1-1, with D perhaps matching TRBD1 (5 bases). The germline gives CDR1 DFQATT, CDR2 SNEGSKA (reference sequence). This CDR3 has 14 residues. This CDR3 is CSAPIQGIYTEVFF. The CDR3 DNA reads as TGCAGTGCCCCGATTCAGGGCATCTACACTGAAGTTTTCTTT.

This clonotype was observed a handful of times. The V gene is TRBV5-1, the J gene TRBJ1-6; 8 bases agree with TRBD1. CDR1 SGHRS and CDR2 YFSETQ come from the germline V gene. The CDR3 contains 14 residues. V shed 2 bases, J shed 10 bases, and the junction held 5 bases outside the gene matches. The CDR3 DNA follows: TGCGCCAGCAGCTTACAGGGGGAGAGATCACCCCTCCACTTT. Protein: CASSLQGERSPLHF. Using reference TRBV5-1 and TRBJ1-6 for the parts outside the CDR3, the full variable domain is KAGVTQTPRYLIKTRGQQVTLSCSPISGHRSVSWYQQTPGQGLQFLFEYFSETQRNKGNFPGRFSGRQFSNSRSEMNVSTLELGDSALYLCASSLQGERSPLHFGNGTRLTVT.

This chain joins TRBV7-9 and TRBJ2-5; no definite D call. CDR3 size: 13 residues. The ends were cut back, 11 bases at V and 2 bases at J, with 15 bases in the middle. Germline lookup yields CDR1 SEHNR and CDR2 FQNEAQ (reference sequence). For the CDR3, the DNA is TGTGCCTCCGCGAGCACTCCACAAGAGACCCAGTACTTC. This gives the protein CASASTPQETQYF.

This clonotype was counted a few times. The genes are TRBV7-3 and TRBJ1-1; the D gene is possibly TRBD1 (6 bases). Per the germline V gene, CDR1 is SGHTA and CDR2 is FQGTGA. The CDR3 consists of 14 residues. Between the trimmed V and J ends, which lost 6 bases and 2 bases, there was a span of 13 bases. Here the CDR3 DNA reads TGTGCCAGCAGACCGGGGGGCTCTAACACTGAAGCTTTCTTT. Translating gives CASRPGGSNTEAFF.

The chain is built from TRBV7-9 and TRBJ1-1, with D unclear. Between the trimmed V and J ends, which lost 5 bases and 0 bases, there was a span of 7 bases. The CDR3 sequence is 13 residues long. The germline V gene has CDR1 SEHNR and CDR2 FQNEAQ (reference sequence). For the CDR3, the DNA is TGTGCCAGCAGCGACCAGGTGAACACTGAAGCTTTCTTT. Protein: CASSDQVNTEAFF.